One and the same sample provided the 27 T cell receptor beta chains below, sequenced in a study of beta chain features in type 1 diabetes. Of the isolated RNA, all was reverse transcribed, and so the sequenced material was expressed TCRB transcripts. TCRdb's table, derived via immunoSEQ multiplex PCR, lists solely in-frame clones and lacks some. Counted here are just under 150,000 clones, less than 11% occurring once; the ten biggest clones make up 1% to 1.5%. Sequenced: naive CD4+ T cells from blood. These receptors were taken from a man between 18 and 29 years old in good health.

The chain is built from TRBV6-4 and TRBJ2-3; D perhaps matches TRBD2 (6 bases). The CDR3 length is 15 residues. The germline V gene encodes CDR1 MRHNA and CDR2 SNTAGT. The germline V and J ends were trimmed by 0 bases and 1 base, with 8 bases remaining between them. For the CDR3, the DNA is TGTGCCAGCAGTGACTCCGCGGGGCGCACAGATACGCAGTATTTT. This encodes CASSDSAGRTDTQYF.

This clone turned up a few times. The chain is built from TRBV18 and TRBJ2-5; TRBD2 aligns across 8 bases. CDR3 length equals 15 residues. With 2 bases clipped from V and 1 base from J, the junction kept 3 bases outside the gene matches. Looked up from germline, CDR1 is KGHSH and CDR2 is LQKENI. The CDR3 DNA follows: TGTGCCAGCTCACCATCGGGGGGGATCCAAGAGACCCAGTACTTC. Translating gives CASSPSGGIQETQYF.

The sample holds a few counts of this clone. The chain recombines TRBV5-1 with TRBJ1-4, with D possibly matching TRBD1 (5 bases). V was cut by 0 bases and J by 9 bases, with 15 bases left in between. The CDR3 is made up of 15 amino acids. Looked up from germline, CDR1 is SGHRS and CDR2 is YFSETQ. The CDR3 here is CASSLAGVQGKKLFF. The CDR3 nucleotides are TGCGCCAGCAGCTTGGCCGGCGTGCAGGGAAAAAAACTGTTTTTT.

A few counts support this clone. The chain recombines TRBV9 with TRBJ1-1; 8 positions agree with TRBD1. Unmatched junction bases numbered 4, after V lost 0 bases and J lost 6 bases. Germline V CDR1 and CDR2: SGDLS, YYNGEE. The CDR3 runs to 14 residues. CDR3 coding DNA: TGTGCCAGCAGCGTAGTGACAGGGGTCTCTGAAGCTTTCTTT. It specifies CASSVVTGVSEAFF.

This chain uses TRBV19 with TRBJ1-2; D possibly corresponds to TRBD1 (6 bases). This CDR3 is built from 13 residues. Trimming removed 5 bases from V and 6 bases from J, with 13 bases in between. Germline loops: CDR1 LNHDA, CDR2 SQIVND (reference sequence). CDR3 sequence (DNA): TGTGCCAGTAGTCCCGGGACATATGATGGCTACACCTTC. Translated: CASSPGTYDGYTF.

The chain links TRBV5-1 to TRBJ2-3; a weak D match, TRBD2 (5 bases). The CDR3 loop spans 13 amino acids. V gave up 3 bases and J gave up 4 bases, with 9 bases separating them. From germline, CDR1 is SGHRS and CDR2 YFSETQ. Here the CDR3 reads CASSSLAADTQYF. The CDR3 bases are TGCGCCAGCAGCTCCCTAGCTGCAGATACGCAGTATTTT.

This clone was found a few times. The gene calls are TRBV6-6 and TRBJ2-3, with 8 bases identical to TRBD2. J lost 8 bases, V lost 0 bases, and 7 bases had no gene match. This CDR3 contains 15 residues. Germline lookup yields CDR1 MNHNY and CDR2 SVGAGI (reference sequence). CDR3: CASSYSTGGYGTQYF. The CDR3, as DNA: TGTGCCAGCAGTTACTCCACGGGGGGGTACGGTACGCAGTATTTT.

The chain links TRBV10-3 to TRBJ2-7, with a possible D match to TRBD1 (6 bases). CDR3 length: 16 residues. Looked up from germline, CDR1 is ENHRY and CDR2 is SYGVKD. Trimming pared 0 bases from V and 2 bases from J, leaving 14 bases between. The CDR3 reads CAISESTLTGTYEQYF. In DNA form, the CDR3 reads TGTGCCATCAGTGAGTCGACTCTGACAGGTACCTACGAGCAGTACTTC.

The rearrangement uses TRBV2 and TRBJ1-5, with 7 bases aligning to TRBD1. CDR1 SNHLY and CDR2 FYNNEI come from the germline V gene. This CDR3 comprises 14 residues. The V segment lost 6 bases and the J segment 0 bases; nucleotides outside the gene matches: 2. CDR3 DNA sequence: TGTGCCAGCAGACAGGGGTCTAGCAATCAGCCCCAGCATTTT. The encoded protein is CASRQGSSNQPQHF. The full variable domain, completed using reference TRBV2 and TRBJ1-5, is EPEVTQTPSHQVTQMGQEVILRCVPISNHLYFYWYRQILGQKVEFLVSFYNNEISEKSEIFDDQFSVERPDGSNFTLKIRSTKLEDSAMYFCASRQGSSNQPQHFGDGTRLSIL.

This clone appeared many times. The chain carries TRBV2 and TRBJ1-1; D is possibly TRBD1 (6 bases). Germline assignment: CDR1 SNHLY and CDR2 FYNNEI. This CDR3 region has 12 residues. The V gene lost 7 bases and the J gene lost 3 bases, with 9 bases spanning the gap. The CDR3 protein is CASKDRHTEAFF. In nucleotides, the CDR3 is TGTGCCAGCAAAGACAGGCACACTGAAGCTTTCTTT.

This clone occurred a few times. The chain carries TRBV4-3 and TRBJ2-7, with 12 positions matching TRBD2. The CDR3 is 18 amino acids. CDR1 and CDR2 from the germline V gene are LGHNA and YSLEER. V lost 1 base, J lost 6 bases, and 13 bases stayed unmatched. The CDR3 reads CASSQVSPSGGAWVEQYF. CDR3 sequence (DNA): TGCGCCAGCAGCCAAGTCAGTCCTAGCGGGGGGGCGTGGGTCGAGCAGTACTTC.

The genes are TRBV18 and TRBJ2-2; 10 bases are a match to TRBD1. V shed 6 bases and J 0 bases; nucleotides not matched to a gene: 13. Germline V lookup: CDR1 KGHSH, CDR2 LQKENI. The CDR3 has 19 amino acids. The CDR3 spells CASSLSMTGGATNTGELFF. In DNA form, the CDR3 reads TGTGCCAGCTCGCTTTCAATGACAGGGGGCGCAACGAACACCGGGGAGCTGTTTTTT. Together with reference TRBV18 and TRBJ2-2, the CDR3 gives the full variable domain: NAGVMQNPRHLVRRRGQEARLRCSPMKGHSHVYWYRQLPEEGLKFMVYLQKENIIDESGMPKERFSAEFPKEGPSILRIQQVVRGDSAAYFCASSLSMTGGATNTGELFFGEGSRLTVL.

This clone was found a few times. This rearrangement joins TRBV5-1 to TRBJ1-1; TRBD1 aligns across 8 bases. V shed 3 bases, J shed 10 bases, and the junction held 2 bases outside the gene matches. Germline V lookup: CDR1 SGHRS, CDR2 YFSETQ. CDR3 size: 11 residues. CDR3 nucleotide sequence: TGCGCCAGCAGCTCCGGGACAGGAGCTTTCTTT. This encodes CASSSGTGAFF.

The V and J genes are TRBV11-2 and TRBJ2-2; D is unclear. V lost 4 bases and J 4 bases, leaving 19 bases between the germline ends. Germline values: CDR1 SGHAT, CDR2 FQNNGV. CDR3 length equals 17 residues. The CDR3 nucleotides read TGTGCCAGCAGCTCCCCCGCGACCGCGGTCGGCACCGGGGAGCTGTTTTTT. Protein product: CASSSPATAVGTGELFF.

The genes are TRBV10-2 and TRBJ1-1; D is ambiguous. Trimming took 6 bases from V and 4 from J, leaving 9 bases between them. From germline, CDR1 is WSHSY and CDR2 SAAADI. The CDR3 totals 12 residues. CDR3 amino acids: CASRQSPTEAFF. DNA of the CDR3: TGCGCCAGCAGACAGTCGCCCACTGAAGCTTTCTTT.

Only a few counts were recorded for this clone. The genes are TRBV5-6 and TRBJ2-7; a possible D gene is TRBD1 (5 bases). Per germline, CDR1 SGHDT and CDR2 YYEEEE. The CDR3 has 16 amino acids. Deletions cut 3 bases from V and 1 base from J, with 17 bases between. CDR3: CASSYRQGTSSYEQYF. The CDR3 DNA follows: TGTGCCAGCAGCTATCGCCAGGGTACCAGTTCCTACGAGCAGTACTTC.

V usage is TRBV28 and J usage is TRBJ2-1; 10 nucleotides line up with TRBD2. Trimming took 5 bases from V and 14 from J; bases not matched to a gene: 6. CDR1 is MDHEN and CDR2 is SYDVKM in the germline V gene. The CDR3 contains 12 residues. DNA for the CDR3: TGTGCCAGCAGTATTGGACTAGCGGTTGAGTTCTTC. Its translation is CASSIGLAVEFF.

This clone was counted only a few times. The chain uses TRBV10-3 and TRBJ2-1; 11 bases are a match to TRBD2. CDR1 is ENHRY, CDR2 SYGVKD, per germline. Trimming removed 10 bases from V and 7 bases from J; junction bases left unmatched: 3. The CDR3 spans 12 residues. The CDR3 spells CATGLADNEQFF. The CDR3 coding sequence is TGTGCCACGGGACTAGCGGATAATGAGCAGTTCTTC.

Written as DNA, the CDR3 is TGTGCCAGCAGTTTACCGGCGGGGTATGGCTACACCTTC. Its protein product is CASSLPAGYGYTF. This chain uses TRBV27 with TRBJ1-2; no firm D call. The CDR3 is 13 amino acids. Germline values: CDR1 MNHEY, CDR2 SMNVEV (reference sequence). Trimming removed 2 bases at V and 5 bases at J, with 9 bases between.

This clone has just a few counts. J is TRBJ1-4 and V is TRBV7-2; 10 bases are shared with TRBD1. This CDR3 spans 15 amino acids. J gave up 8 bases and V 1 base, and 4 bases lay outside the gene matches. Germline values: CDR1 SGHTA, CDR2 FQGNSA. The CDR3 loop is CASSLGGQGHEKLFF. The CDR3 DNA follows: TGTGCCAGCAGCTTAGGGGGACAGGGGCACGAAAAACTGTTTTTT.

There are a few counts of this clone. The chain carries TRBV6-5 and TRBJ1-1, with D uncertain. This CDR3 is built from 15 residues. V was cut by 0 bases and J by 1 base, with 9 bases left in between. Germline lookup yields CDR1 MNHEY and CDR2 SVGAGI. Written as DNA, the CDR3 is TGTGCCAGCAGTTACTCAGCAGGCGCGAACACTGAAGCTTTCTTT. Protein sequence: CASSYSAGANTEAFF.

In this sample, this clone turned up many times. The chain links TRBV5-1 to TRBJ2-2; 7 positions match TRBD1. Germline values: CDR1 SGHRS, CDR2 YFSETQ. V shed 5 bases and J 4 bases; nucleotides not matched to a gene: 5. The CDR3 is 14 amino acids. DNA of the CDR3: TGCGCCAGCAGGAGACAGGGTGGCACCGGGGAGCTGTTTTTT. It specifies CASRRQGGTGELFF.

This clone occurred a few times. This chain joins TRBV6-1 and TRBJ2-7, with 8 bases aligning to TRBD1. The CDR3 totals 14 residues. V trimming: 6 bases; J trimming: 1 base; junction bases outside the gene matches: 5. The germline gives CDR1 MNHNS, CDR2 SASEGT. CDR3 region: CASRQGTGSYEQYF. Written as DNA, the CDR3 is TGTGCCAGCAGACAGGGGACAGGTTCCTACGAGCAGTACTTC.

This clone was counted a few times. The CDR3 protein is CASSLYPGLPQETQYF. The DNA for the CDR3 is TGTGCCAGCAGCTTATATCCGGGACTGCCCCAAGAGACCCAGTACTTC. This rearrangement joins TRBV7-6 to TRBJ2-5; TRBD2 might be the D (6 bases). Trimming stripped 2 bases from V and 1 base from J, with 14 bases between. The CDR3 is 16 residues long. Germline values: CDR1 SGHVS, CDR2 FNYEAQ. Variable domain in full (rest from reference TRBV7-6 and TRBJ2-5): GAGVSQSPRYKVTKRGQDVALRCDPISGHVSLYWYRQALGQGPEFLTYFNYEAQQDKSGLPNDRFSAERPEGSISTLTIQRTEQRDSAMYRCASSLYPGLPQETQYFGPGTRLLVL.

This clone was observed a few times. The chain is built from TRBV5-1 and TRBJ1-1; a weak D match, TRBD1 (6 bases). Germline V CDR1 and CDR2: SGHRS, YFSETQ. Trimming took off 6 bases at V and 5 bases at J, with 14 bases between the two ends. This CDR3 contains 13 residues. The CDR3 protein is CASTVGQSTEAFF. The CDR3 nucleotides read TGCGCCAGCACCGTAGGACAGTCGACTGAAGCTTTCTTT.

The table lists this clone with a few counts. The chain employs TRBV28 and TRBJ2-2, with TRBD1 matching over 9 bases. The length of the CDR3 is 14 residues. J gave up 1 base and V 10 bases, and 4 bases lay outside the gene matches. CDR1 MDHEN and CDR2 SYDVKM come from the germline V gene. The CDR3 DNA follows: TGTGCCACTCCGGGACAGGGGAACACCGGGGAGCTGTTTTTT. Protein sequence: CATPGQGNTGELFF.

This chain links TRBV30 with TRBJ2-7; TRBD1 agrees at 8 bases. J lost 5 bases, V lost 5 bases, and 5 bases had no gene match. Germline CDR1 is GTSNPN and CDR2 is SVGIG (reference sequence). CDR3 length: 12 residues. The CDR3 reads CAWDRGEDEQYF. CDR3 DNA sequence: TGTGCCTGGGACAGGGGAGAGGACGAGCAGTACTTC. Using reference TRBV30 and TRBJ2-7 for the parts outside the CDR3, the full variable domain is SQTIHQWPATLVQPVGSPLSLECTVEGTSNPNLYWYRQAAGRGLQLLFYSVGIGQISSEVPQNLSASRPQDRQFILSSKKLLLSDSGFYLCAWDRGEDEQYFGPGTRLTVT.